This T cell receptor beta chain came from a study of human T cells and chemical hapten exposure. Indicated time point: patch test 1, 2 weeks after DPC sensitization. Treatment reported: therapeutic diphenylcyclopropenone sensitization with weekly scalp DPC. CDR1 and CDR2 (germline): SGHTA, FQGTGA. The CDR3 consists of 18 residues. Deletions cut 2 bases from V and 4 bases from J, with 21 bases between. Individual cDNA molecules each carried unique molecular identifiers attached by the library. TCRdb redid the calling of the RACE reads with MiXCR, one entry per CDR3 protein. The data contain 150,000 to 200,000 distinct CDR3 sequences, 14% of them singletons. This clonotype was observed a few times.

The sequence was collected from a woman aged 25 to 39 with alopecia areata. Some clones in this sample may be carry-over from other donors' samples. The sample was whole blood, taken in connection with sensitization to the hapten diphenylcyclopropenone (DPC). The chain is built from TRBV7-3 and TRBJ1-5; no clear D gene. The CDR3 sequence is CASSLEVRALASNQPQHF. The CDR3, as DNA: TGTGCCAGCAGCTTAGAGGTCCGGGCCCTGGCATCAAATCAGCCCCAGCATTTT.